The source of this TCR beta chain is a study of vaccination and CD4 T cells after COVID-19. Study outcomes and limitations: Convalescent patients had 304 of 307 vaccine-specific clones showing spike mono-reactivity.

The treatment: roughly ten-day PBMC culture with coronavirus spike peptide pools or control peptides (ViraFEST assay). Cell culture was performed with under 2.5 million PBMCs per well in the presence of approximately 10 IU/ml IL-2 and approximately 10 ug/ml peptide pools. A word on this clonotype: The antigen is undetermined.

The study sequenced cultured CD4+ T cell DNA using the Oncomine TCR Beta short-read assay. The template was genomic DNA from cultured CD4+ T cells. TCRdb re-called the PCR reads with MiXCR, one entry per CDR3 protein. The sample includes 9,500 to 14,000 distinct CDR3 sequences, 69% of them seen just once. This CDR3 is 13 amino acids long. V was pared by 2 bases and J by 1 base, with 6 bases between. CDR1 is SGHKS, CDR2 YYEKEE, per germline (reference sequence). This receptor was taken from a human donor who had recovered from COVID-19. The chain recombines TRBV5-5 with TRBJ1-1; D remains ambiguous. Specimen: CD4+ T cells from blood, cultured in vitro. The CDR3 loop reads CASSFSPNTEAFF. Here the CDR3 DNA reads TGTGCCAGCAGCTTTAGTCCGAACACTGAAGCTTTCTTT.